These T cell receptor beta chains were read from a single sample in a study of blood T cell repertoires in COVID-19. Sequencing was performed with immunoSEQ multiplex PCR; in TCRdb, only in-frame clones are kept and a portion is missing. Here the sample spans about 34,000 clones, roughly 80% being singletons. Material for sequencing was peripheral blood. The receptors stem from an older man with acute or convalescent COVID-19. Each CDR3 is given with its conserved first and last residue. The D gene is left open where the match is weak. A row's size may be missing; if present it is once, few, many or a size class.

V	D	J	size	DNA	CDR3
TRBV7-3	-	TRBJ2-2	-	TGTGCCAGCAGCCAAGAGGTTTCAACCGGGGAGCTGTTTTTT	CASSQEVSTGELFF
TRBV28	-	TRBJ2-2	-	TGTGCCAGCAGTCCAGCTAGACGAACCGGGGAGCTGTTTTTT	CASSPARRTGELFF
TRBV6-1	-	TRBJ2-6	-	TGTGCCAGCAGTGAAGCACATACTATCGATTGGCGTGGAGGGGCCAACGTCCTGACTTTC	CASSEAHTIDWRGGANVLTF
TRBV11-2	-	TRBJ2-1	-	TGTGCCAGCAGCTTAGACGGGAGCGCCTACAATGAGCAGTTCTTC	CASSLDGSAYNEQFF
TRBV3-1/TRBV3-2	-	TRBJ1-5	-	TGTGCCAGCAGCCAACGAGGACAGCCCCAGCATTTT	CASSQRGQPQHF
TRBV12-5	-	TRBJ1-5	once	TGTGCTAGTGGGCTTCAGGGAATCGAACCCCAGCATTTT	CASGLQGIEPQHF
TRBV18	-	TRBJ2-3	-	TGTGCCAGCTCACCGGGGCGGGACCCAGATACGCAGTATTTT	CASSPGRDPDTQYF
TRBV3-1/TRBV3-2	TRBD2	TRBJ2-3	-	TGTGCCAGCAGCCTGAGGACTAGCGGGAGGACAGATACGCAGTATTTT	CASSLRTSGRTDTQYF
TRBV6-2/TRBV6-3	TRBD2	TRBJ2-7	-	TGTGCCAGCAGTTACTCAAGGACTAGTTTAACCTACGAGCAGTACTTC	CASSYSRTSLTYEQYF
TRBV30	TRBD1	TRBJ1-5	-	TGTGCCTGGAGTTCAGGGGCAGGGGGAAAACTTAGCAATCAGCCCCAGCATTTT	CAWSSGAGGKLSNQPQHF
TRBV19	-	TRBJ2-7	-	TGTGCCAGTAGTCATGAGGGAGGCTCCTACGAGCAGTACTTC	CASSHEGGSYEQYF
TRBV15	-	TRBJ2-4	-	TGTGCCACCAGCAGAACCCAGGCAGCAGCCCCTCAAAACATTCAGTACTTC	CATSRTQAAAPQNIQYF
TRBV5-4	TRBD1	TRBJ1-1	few	TGTGCCAGCAGCCAACTAGGGGGCAGGGCTGAAGCTTTCTTT	CASSQLGGRAEAFF
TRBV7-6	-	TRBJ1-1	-	TGTGCCAGCAGCTTCATAGGAGGTGAAGCTTTCTTT	CASSFIGGEAFF
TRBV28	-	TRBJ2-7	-	TGTGCCAGCAGGGCAGGGGGGTGGCCCTACGAGCAGTACTTC	CASRAGGWPYEQYF
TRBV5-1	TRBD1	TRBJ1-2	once	TGCGCCAGCAGCACCGGACAGGGGGAAGGTGAAAGCTACACCTTC	CASSTGQGEGESYTF
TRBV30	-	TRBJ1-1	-	TGTGCCTGGAGGGGAGTACTGAACACTGAAGCTTTCTTT	CAWRGVLNTEAFF
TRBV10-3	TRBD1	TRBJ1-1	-	TGTGCCATCAGAAACAGGGGTTGGGACACTGAAGCTTTCTTT	CAIRNRGWDTEAFF
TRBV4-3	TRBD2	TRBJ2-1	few	TGCGCCAGCAGCTATGGACTAGCGGTTTACAATGAGCAGTTCTTC	CASSYGLAVYNEQFF
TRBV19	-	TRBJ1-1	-	TGTGCCAGTAGATGGCCCAACACTGAAGCTTTCTTT	CASRWPNTEAFF
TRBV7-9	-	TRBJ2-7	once	TGTGCCAGCAGCCCCGAACAGTGGTCCAACGAGCAGTACTTC	CASSPEQWSNEQYF
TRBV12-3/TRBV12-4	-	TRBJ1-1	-	TGTGCCAGCGGTCGGGAGGGTGGAACTGAAGCTTTCTTT	CASGREGGTEAFF
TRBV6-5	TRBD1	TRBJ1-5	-	TGTGCCAGCAGTAGACAGGGCGGCAATCAGCCCCAGCATTTT	CASSRQGGNQPQHF
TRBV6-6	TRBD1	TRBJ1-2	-	TGTGCCAGCAGTCCCGCTCGGACAGGGTCGGGTGGCTACACCTTC	CASSPARTGSGGYTF
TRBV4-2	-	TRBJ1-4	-	TGTGCCAGCAGCCAAGAACTGCGGGCCGAAAATGAAAAACTGTTTTTT	CASSQELRAENEKLFF
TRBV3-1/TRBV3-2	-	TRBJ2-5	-	TGTGCCAGCAGCCAAGTCAGGGAGACCCAGTACTTC	CASSQVRETQYF
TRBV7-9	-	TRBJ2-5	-	TGTGCCAGCAGCTTAGCCGGGACTGCTTACTTC	CASSLAGTAYF
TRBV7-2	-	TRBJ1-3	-	TGTGCCAGCAGCCCTAGACTCCTATCTGGAAACACCATATATTTT	CASSPRLLSGNTIYF
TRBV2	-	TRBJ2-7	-	TGTGCCAGCAGTACCCAGGGGTATGGCGGCTACGAGCAGTACTTC	CASSTQGYGGYEQYF
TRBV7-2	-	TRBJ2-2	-	TGTGCCAGCAGCTTACAGAACGCGAACACCGGGGAGCTGTTTTTT	CASSLQNANTGELFF
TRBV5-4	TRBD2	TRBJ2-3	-	TGTGCCAGCAGCTTGAGGGGGACTAGCGGGGGGCCCACAGATACGCAGTATTTT	CASSLRGTSGGPTDTQYF
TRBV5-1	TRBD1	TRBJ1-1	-	TGCGCCAGCAGCTCCCCGGGACAGAGGAACACTGAAGCTTTCTTT	CASSSPGQRNTEAFF
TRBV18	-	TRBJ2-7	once	TGTGCCAGCTCACCTCCGGGGGGCCTTTACGAGCAGTACTTC	CASSPPGGLYEQYF
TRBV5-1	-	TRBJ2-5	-	TGCGCCAGCAGCTTGGTAGTAGGGGTAGAGACCCAGTACTTC	CASSLVVGVETQYF
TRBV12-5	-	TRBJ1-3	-	TGTGCTAGTGGCGGGTACTCTGGAAACACCATATATTTT	CASGGYSGNTIYF
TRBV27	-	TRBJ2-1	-	TGTGCCAGCAGTTCAGTACTAGCCAGGATGGGTGAGCAGTTCTTC	CASSSVLARMGEQFF
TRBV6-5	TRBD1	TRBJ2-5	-	TGTGCCAGCAGCCGTCGACAGGGGTTGAGGGCCCAGTACTTC	CASSRRQGLRAQYF
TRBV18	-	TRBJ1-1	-	TGTGCCAGCTCACCTACAGGGATCACTGAAGCTTTCTTT	CASSPTGITEAFF
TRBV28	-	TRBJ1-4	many	TGTGCCAGCAGTTCCCCACGGTCTACTAATGAAAAACTGTTTTTT	CASSSPRSTNEKLFF
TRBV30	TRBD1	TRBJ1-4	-	TGTGCCTGGAGTCCGGACAGGGTGTTAGATGAAAAACTGTTTTTT	CAWSPDRVLDEKLFF
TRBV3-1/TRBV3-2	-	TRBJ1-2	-	TGTGCCAGCAGCCTAAGGAGGCCCTATGGCTACACCTTC	CASSLRRPYGYTF
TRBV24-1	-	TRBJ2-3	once	TGTGCCACCAGTGATTTTAGTGCTAGCGGCACAGATACGCAGTATTTT	CATSDFSASGTDTQYF
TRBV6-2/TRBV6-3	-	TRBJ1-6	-	TGTGCCAGCAGCCTTAGAGATTCTTCACCCCTCCACTTT	CASSLRDSSPLHF
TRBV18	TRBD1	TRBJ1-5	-	TGTGCCAGCTCGGGGACAGGGAGATCAAATCAGCCCCAGCATTTT	CASSGTGRSNQPQHF
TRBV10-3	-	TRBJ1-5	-	TGTGCCATCAGTGAGGTAGGGGATCAGCCCCAGCATTTT	CAISEVGDQPQHF
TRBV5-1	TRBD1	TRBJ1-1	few	TGCGCCAGCAGCCCCTCAACAGGGGACACTGAAGCTTTCTTT	CASSPSTGDTEAFF
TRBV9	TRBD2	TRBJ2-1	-	TGTGCCAGCAGCGTAGCTGGGACTAGCGGATACAATGAGCAGTTCTTC	CASSVAGTSGYNEQFF
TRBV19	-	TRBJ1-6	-	TGTGCCAGTAGTATTAGGACAGCTATTACACCGGGTTCACCCCTCCACTTT	CASSIRTAITPGSPLHF
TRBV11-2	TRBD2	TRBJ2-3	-	TGTGCCAGCAGCCCCTGGACTAGCTCGTCAGATACGCAGTATTTT	CASSPWTSSSDTQYF
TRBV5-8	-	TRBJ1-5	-	TGTGCCAGCAGCTTGGGACAGAAAATCAATCAGCCCCAGCATTTT	CASSLGQKINQPQHF
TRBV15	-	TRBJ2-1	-	TGTGCCACCAGCGAGAGCTCCTACAATGAGCAGTTCTTC	CATSESSYNEQFF
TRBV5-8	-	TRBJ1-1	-	TGTGCCAGCAGCTTGGTGACAGGAACCTTGGAAACTGAAGCTTTCTTT	CASSLVTGTLETEAFF
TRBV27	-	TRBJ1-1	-	TGTGCCAGCAGTTCAGTCGGCAGGGCTTGGGAAGCTTTCTTT	CASSSVGRAWEAFF
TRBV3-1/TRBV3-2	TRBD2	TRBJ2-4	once	TGTGCCAGCAGCCAAGACAGGGGAAGCGGGAGGAACATTCAGTACTTC	CASSQDRGSGRNIQYF
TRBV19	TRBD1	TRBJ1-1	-	TGTGCCAGCCAAAACAGGGGGCGCGGGAACACTGAAGCTTTCTTT	CASQNRGRGNTEAFF